This T cell receptor (beta chain) was profiled in a study of cytomegalovirus exposure and HLA in healthy donors (dated by TCRdb to about 2017). Context from the whole study: The 670 or so repertoires of the first cohort and the roughly 120 validation repertoires were produced on the same platform, according to a later analysis. The study was designed to test whether signatures of past pathogen exposure could be identified by cataloging public T cell receptors. A separate validation cohort of over 95 different subjects was used in addition to the roughly 720-subject first cohort. To predict cytomegalovirus infection status, the study brought together high-throughput TCR immunosequencing, statistical association of individual TCRs with disease status, and machine learning.

The CDR3 covers 17 residues, taking in both the cysteine and the phenylalanine. The CDR3 DNA has 51 bases and is translated from base 1. As encoded in the germline V gene, CDR1 is KGHSH while CDR2 is LQKENI. V loses 0 bases of germline sequence and J loses 0 bases, and the interval between the two ends is 14 bases. Receptor libraries were prepared by the immunoSEQ multiplex PCR assay. In the original analysis: To diagnose cytomegalovirus status from the catalog of TCR beta chain sequences, a statistical classification framework was built. TCRdb carries this immuneACCESS record with in-frame sequences only. Its versions omit some clonotypes, under half of them owing to an unresolved V gene in the studies checked, with the rest unexplained. V and J calls plus clone size are reproduced from that table; the DNA served to infer D and trimming. Here the sample has tens of thousands of clones; approximately 94% occur a single time. The biggest ten clones account for nearly 4.5% of the sample.

Concerning this clone: Its antigen is currently not known. No base-level quality is on record; no much larger clone is a single base apart.

What the research found in general, with its limitations: A later analysis had no HLA typing for the validation cohort, so co-occurrence there was scored across all 110 or so repertoires. It was suggested by the authors that the approach could potentially be generalized to other disease states and immunological phenotypes. In a later analysis, TCRs clustered in the first cohort were found to also tend to co-occur in the 100 to 150 validation repertoires, with 85% to 95% of cluster scores above 0. Cytomegalovirus status was reported to be diagnosed by the classifier with high specificity and sensitivity in both the original and validation cohorts. In vitro tests confirmed that three of the cytomegalovirus-associated TCR beta chains recognize cytomegalovirus antigens. Across donors, most TCR sequences were observed very rarely, whereas some public TCRs were present in many individuals. In the study, about 150 TCR beta chains were listed as associated with cytomegalovirus.

Donors formed part of the validation cohort, which comprised 95 to 150 subjects and was distinct from the first cohort of 670 or so subjects. The receptor chain draws on TRBV18 and TRBJ1-2; the D gene is perhaps TRBD1, on 6 matching bases. Sequenced material: PBMCs. The sequence was obtained from a man younger than 30 in good health and CMV-seropositive. The CDR3 here reads CASSPPLGAETNYGYTF. The DNA sequence is as follows: TGTGCCAGCTCACCACCTTTGGGGGCAGAGACTAACTATGGCTACACCTTC.